This is a list of T cell receptor beta chains from one sample in a study of T cells of healthy individuals. TCRdb fed the 5' RACE reads into MiXCR, producing one record per CDR3 protein. In the table there are about 53,000 distinct CDR3 sequences, under 15% of which are singletons. The receptors were gathered from a human donor in good health. Both conserved end residues are trimmed from each CDR3. Each record gives: J gene, V gene, CDR3 protein.

>TRBJ2-7|TRBV3-1
ASSQALNGGAGEQY
>TRBJ1-4|TRBV6-1
ASSEAQLQGDLRDLF
>TRBJ2-3|TRBV10-3
AILRWLAGGPDHTDTQY
>TRBJ2-3|TRBV20-1
SAGGELGTDTQY
>TRBJ1-4|TRBV5-1
ASSLGRTGNNEKLF
>TRBJ2-4|TRBV5-1
ASSRGEDAIAKNIQY
>TRBJ1-4|TRBV12-3/TRBV12-4
ASRPGQGATNEKLF
>TRBJ2-7|TRBV30
AWSTGTPTYEQY
>TRBJ1-1|TRBV3-1
ASSQELGLNTEAF
>TRBJ1-1|TRBV7-2
ASSSRPPGQMNTEAF
>TRBJ2-7|TRBV20-1
SAYGPGIDEQY
>TRBJ2-7|TRBV9
ASSVEAGGDEQY
>TRBJ1-6|TRBV5-1
ASSLISAGVGSPLH
>TRBJ2-7|TRBV27
ASSTRHSSYEQY
>TRBJ2-5|TRBV29-1
SVERQQETQY
>TRBJ1-2|TRBV4-1
TSSQDVAYYYGYT
>TRBJ2-1|TRBV20-1
SARDSGGRGTYNEQF
>TRBJ2-3|TRBV24-1
ATSDTGDRFTDTQY
>TRBJ2-3|TRBV11-2
ASSFRHSFASTDTQY
>TRBJ2-7|TRBV5-1
ASSLGSGAEQY
>TRBJ2-1|TRBV9
ASSDTSGGGNEQF
>TRBJ2-5|TRBV28
ASSLGLAGSVEETQY
>TRBJ2-3|TRBV9
ASSRSGSFTDTQY
>TRBJ2-1|TRBV20-1
SARVTGISYNEQF
>TRBJ2-7|TRBV20-1
SASKAEYYEQY
>TRBJ2-1|TRBV12-3/TRBV12-4
ASSLGPLKSSYNEQF
>TRBJ1-3|TRBV20-1
SARGQGRGNTIY
>TRBJ2-5|TRBV6-2/TRBV6-3
ASSSSTPDRQETQY
>TRBJ1-6|TRBV11-2
ASSSERGFDSPLH
>TRBJ1-5|TRBV19
ASSSYRGNQPQH
>TRBJ2-3|TRBV7-6
ASSLAGGYTDTQY
>TRBJ1-3|TRBV2
ASREVRGLAGNTIY
>TRBJ2-2|TRBV11-3
ASSYGQTANTGELF
>TRBJ2-3|TRBV9
ASSVAASGGTDTQY
>TRBJ2-3|TRBV20-1
SASSSGGAIDTQY
>TRBJ2-7|TRBV20-1
SARDLGGGPGEQY
>TRBJ2-7|TRBV9
ASSASGTSGEQY
>TRBJ2-5|TRBV2
ASSDLQETQY
>TRBJ2-1|TRBV20-1
SARRGGNYNEQF
>TRBJ2-4|TRBV29-1
SVDRGDIQY
>TRBJ2-3|TRBV24-1
ATSRLAGSDTQY
>TRBJ1-5|TRBV19
ASSSMGNQPQH
>TRBJ1-1|TRBV27
ASSQPGQGNTEAF
>TRBJ2-1|TRBV19
ASSIAFRGGGYNEQF
>TRBJ2-2|TRBV5-1
ASSSQSTNTGELF
>TRBJ2-7|TRBV20-1
SASEGPYEQY
>TRBJ1-2|TRBV4-2
ASSQAGNYGYT
>TRBJ2-7|TRBV19
ASRQGSEQY
>TRBJ2-5|TRBV3-1
ASSQMSLGGETQY
>TRBJ2-3|TRBV20-1
SARVGQSTDTQY
>TRBJ2-4|TRBV12-3/TRBV12-4
ASSFRLAKNIQY
>TRBJ1-4|TRBV5-1
ASSLSGGREKLF
>TRBJ1-5|TRBV21-1
ASSKVTGDATGGGNQPQH
>TRBJ2-3|TRBV7-2
ASSLFAGLTDTQY
>TRBJ2-3|TRBV20-1
SATDVPGVDTQY